This T cell receptor (beta chain) was sequenced for a study of shared clonotypes between healthy human individuals. Turning to the study itself: Donors, aged 18 to 49, were a couple of women and three men.

This CDR3 region has 15 residues. CDR1 and CDR2 from the germline V gene are SEHNR and FQNEAQ (reference sequence). Each subset's genomic DNA was split evenly across several immunoSEQ plates. Data came from immunoSEQ multiplex PCR; TCRdb stores just in-frame clones and leaves some out. The sample records around 2.1 million clones, roughly 95% being singletons. Study-level points and caveats: Blood was the sole source, and tissue repertoires probably differ.

Worth noting for this clone: What it recognizes is unknown. The junction differs from germline at one of its ends, possibly a read error.

Input material: naive CD4+ T cells sorted from blood. Noted subset: CD45RA+ positively selected. V and J are TRBV7-9 and TRBJ1-3, with D maybe TRBD1 (6 bases). The sequence came from a man between 18 and 35 years old in good health. The DNA for the CDR3 is TGTGCCAGCACCTTACAAGGGGGCTCTGGAAACACCATATATTTT. Protein sequence: CASTLQGGSGNTIYF.